The 13 T cell receptor beta chains given below trace back to one sample, sequenced in a study of vaccination and CD4 T cells after COVID-19 (dated 2022 in TCRdb). Library generation was performed with PCR. The listed sequencing device is Illumina iSeq 100. Using fastp at Q25 and MiXCR, TCRdb reprocessed the public reads and kept productive beta chains. Rows merge per CDR3 protein into single entries with the most common DNA and genes. In all, the sample holds about 31,000 distinct CDR3 sequences, and approximately 49% of those were seen once. The ten largest clones represent about 6% of the sample. Read against the paper, the sample's time point label means: late sampling 161 to 241 days after vaccination in a few convalescent patients. This specimen consisted of CD4+ T cells from blood, obtained about 7 months after SARS-CoV-2 vaccination. The receptors stem from a human donor who had recovered from COVID-19.

This rearrangement joins TRBV7-6 to TRBJ1-1, with 7 bases aligning to TRBD1. The V gene end was trimmed by 1 base and the J gene end by 3 bases; junction bases not matched to a gene: 11. Germline V CDR1 and CDR2: SGHVS, FNYEAQ. The CDR3 has 17 residues. CDR3 loop: CASSLVTGDSGDTEAFF. The CDR3 DNA sequence: TGTGCCAGCAGCTTAGTCACAGGGGATTCAGGAGACACTGAAGCTTTCTTT.

This clonotype occurred a few times. The J gene is TRBJ1-1, the V gene TRBV7-9, with D hard to call. The CDR3 runs 13 residues. V was clipped by 2 bases and J by 1 base, with 5 bases between them. Germline values: CDR1 SEHNR, CDR2 FQNEAQ (reference sequence). CDR3 protein: CASSLQANTEAFF. CDR3 sequence (DNA): TGTGCCAGCAGCTTACAGGCGAACACTGAAGCTTTCTTT.

The rearrangement joins TRBV6-1 to TRBJ1-1; 11 positions match TRBD1. Germline V CDR1 and CDR2: MNHNS, SASEGT. This CDR3 region has 14 residues. V lost 6 bases to trimming and J lost 4 bases; unmatched junction nucleotides: 4. The CDR3 here is CASSLGQGATEAFF. In DNA form, the CDR3 reads TGTGCCAGCAGCCTCGGACAGGGGGCCACTGAAGCTTTCTTT.

The V call is TRBV7-9, the J call TRBJ2-7; unclear D gene. This CDR3 region has 14 residues. Trimming took 4 bases from V and 3 from J, leaving 13 bases between them. Germline CDR1 SEHNR, CDR2 FQNEAQ (reference sequence). The CDR3 DNA sequence: TGTGCCAGCAGCTCATGGGCTCCCCTCTACGAGCAGTACTTC. Translation gives CASSSWAPLYEQYF.

In its sample, this clonotype was seen a few times. V gene TRBV20-1 combines with J gene TRBJ2-1; TRBD2 agrees at 11 bases. Losses at the gene ends were 5 bases for V and 7 bases for J; bases not matched to a gene: 7. This CDR3 has 14 residues. Germline CDR1 DFQATT, CDR2 SNEGSKA (reference sequence). In nucleotides, the CDR3 is TGCAGTGCTCTTACTAGCGGGAGATTTAATGAGCAGTTCTTC. Amino acids: CSALTSGRFNEQFF.

The rearrangement uses TRBV19 and TRBJ1-1; 7 bases match TRBD1. The CDR3 covers 13 residues. CDR1 is LNHDA and CDR2 is SQIVND in the germline V gene (reference sequence). The V segment lost 6 bases and the J segment 4 bases; nucleotides outside the gene matches: 5. Here the CDR3 reads CASSQDRPTEAFF. DNA for the CDR3: TGTGCCAGTAGCCAGGACAGGCCCACTGAAGCTTTCTTT.

This chain connects TRBV7-9 to TRBJ2-1; D is perhaps TRBD1 or TRBD2 (5 bases each). Trimming shortened V by 0 bases and J by 9 bases, and 9 bases separated the two germline ends. CDR1 is SEHNR, CDR2 FQNEAQ, per germline (reference sequence). The CDR3 contains 13 residues. The CDR3 loop is CASSLALRGEQFF. As DNA, the CDR3 is TGTGCCAGCAGCTTAGCGCTGAGGGGTGAGCAGTTCTTC.

This clonotype was observed a few times. J is TRBJ1-2 and V is TRBV20-1; 8 bases fit TRBD1. CDR3 length: 14 amino acids. Germline V gene sequence: CDR1 DFQATT, CDR2 SNEGSKA (reference sequence). V shed 0 bases and J 3 bases; nucleotides not matched to a gene: 3. CDR3 nucleotide sequence: TGCAGTGCTAGAGACAGGGGGCGCGACTATGGCTACACCTTC. This gives the protein CSARDRGRDYGYTF.

V gene TRBV19 combines with J gene TRBJ2-2, with 7 positions matching TRBD2. The CDR3 consists of 15 residues. Per germline, CDR1 LNHDA and CDR2 SQIVND (reference sequence). V trimming: 8 bases; J trimming: 3 bases; junction bases outside the gene matches: 9. CDR3 nucleotide sequence: TGTGCCAGTCGTCGGGGGAGGGTCGACACCGGGGAGCTGTTTTTT. Translating it yields CASRRGRVDTGELFF.

This rearrangement joins TRBV7-3 to TRBJ2-1; TRBD2 agrees at 10 bases. The ends lost 0 bases at V and 7 bases at J; junction bases unmatched: 6. The CDR3 extends over 16 amino acids. Germline-derived CDR1 and CDR2 are SGHTA and FQGTGA. CDR3 amino acids: CASSLTASGSSNEQFF. CDR3 in DNA: TGTGCCAGCAGCTTAACGGCTAGCGGGAGTTCAAATGAGCAGTTCTTC.

The chain links TRBV2 to TRBJ1-2; the match to TRBD1 covers 9 bases. CDR3 length equals 13 residues. V was pared by 8 bases and J by 2 bases, with 3 bases of the junction left unmatched. Germline V lookup: CDR1 SNHLY, CDR2 FYNNEI. The CDR3 nucleotides read TGTGCCAGCCGGGACAGGGCAAACTATGGCTACACCTTC. It is translated as CASRDRANYGYTF.

V and J are TRBV6-1 and TRBJ1-2, with 11 bases that match TRBD1. Germline CDR1 and CDR2: MNHNS and SASEGT. The CDR3 is 14 residues long. Trimming removed 11 bases from V and 6 bases from J; junction bases left unmatched: 11. CDR3 amino acids: CAVTRTGGSNGYTF. In DNA, the CDR3 is TGTGCCGTAACTAGGACAGGGGGCTCAAATGGCTACACCTTC.

The chain carries TRBV6-5 and TRBJ2-7, with no clear D. Germline V gene lookup returns CDR1 MNHEY and CDR2 SVGAGI. Trimming removed 2 bases from V and 2 bases from J, with 10 bases in between. The CDR3 has 14 amino acids. CDR3 nucleotide sequence: TGTGCCAGCAGTTACGGCCGGCTAACCTACGAGCAGTACTTC. Its protein product is CASSYGRLTYEQYF.